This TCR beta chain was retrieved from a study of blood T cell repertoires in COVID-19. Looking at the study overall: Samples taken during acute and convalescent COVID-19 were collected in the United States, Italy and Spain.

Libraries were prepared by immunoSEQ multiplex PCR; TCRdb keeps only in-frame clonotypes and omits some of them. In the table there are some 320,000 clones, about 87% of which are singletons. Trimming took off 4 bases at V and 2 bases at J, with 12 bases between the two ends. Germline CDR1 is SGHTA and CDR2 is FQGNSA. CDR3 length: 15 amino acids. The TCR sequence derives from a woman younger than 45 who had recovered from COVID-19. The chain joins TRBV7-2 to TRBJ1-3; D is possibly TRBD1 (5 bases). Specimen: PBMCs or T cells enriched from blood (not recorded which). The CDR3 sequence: CASSSGPTAGNTIYF. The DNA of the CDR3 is TGTGCCAGCAGCTCCGGCCCGACAGCTGGAAACACCATATATTTT.